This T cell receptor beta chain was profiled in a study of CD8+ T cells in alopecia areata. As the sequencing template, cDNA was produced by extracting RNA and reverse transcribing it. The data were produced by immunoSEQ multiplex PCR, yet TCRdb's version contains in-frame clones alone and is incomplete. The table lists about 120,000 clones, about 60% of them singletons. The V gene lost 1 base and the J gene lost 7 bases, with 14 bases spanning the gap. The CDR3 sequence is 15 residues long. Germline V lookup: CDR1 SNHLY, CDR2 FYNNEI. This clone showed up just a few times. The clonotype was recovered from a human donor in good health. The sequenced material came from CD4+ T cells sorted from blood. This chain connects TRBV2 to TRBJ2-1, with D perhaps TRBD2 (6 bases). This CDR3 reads CASSEDGGKGNEQFF. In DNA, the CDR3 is TGTGCCAGCAGTGAAGACGGGGGTAAAGGGAATGAGCAGTTCTTC.